A single count supports the clone carrying this T cell receptor beta chain. The ends were cut back, 8 bases at V and 5 bases at J, with 10 bases in the middle. CDR3 size: 13 residues. The data are from a study of blood T cell repertoires in COVID-19. Overall study context: The samples span acute and convalescent COVID-19 from the United States, Italy and Spain. T cells, B-cell-depleted T cells, or PBMCs provided the cDNA or gDNA that served as material.

Authors' data handling: Counts of nucleated cells, estimated from reference gene primer amplification, were obtained. Data came from immunoSEQ multiplex PCR; TCRdb stores just in-frame clones and leaves some out. From that table come the V and J calls and clone size; the DNA was used to work out D and trimming. This sample yields approximately 160,000 clones, of which approximately 80% are seen a single time; more than 7% belongs to the top ten. The chain recombines TRBV12-3 or TRBV12-4 with TRBJ1-6; D may be TRBD1 (6 bases). The source of this sequence is a woman of 80 years or more with active or convalescent COVID-19. Sequenced input: peripheral blood. CDR3 protein: CASARTDNSPLHF. CDR3 in DNA: TGTGCCAGCGCAAGGACAGATAATTCACCCCTCCACTTT.